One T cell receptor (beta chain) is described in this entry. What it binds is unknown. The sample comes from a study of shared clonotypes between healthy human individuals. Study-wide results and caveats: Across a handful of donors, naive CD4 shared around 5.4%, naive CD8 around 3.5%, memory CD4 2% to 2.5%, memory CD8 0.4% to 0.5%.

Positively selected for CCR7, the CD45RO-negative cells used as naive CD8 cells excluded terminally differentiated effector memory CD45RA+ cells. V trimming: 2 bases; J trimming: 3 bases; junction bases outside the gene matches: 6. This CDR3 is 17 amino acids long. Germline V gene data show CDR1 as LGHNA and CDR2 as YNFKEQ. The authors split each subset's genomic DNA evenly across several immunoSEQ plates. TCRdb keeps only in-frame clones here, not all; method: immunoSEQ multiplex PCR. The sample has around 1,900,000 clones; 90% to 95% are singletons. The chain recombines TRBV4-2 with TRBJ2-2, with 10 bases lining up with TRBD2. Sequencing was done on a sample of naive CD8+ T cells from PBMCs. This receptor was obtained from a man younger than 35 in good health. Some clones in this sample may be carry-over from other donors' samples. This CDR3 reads CASSQTTGTSDTGELFF. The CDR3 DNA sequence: TGTGCCAGCAGCCAAACTACCGGGACTAGCGACACCGGGGAGCTGTTTTTT.